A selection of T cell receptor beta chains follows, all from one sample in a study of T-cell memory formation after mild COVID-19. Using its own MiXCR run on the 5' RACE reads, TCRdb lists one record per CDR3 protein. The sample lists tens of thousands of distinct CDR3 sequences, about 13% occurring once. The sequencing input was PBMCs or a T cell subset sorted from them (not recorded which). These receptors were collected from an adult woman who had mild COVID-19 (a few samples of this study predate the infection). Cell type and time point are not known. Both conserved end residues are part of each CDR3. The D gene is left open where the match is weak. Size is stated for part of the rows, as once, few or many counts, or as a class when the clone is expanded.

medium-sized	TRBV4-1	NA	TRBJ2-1	TGCGCCAGCAGCCTCACCCCTCCGGGGGACTTCTCCTACAATGAGCAGTTCTTC	CASSLTPPGDFSYNEQFF
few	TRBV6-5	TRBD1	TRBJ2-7	TGTGCCAGCAGCCGCGGGACAGGGCCTTCCTACGAGCAGTACTTC	CASSRGTGPSYEQYF
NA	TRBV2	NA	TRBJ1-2	TGTGCCAGCAGTGACGACATGGATGAGGCCTTC	CASSDDMDEAF
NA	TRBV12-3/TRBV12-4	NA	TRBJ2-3	TGTGCCAGCAGTTCGCAAACACAGCCGATACTAGCAGATACGCAGTATTTT	CASSSQTQPILADTQYF
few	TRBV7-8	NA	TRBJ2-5	TGTGCCAGCAGTTGGGGGACTCGCCGCCAAGAGACCCAGTACTTC	CASSWGTRRQETQYF
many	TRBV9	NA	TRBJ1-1	TGTGCCAGCAGCGTAGGATCGGATACCGAAGCTTTCTTT	CASSVGSDTEAFF
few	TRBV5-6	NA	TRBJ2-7	TGTGCCAGCACCAATGGGCCCACCGGCGAGCAGTACTTC	CASTNGPTGEQYF
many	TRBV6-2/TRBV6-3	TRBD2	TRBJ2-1	TGTGCCAGCAGTTACTCGAGCGGGGGCTACAATGAGCAGTTCTTC	CASSYSSGGYNEQFF
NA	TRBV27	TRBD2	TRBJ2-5	TGTGCCAGCAGCCCAACAACTAGCGGAGAGACCCAGTACTTC	CASSPTTSGETQYF
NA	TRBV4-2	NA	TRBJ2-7	TGTGCCAGCAGCCAAGATCTGGGGGGCTACGAGCAGTACTTC	CASSQDLGGYEQYF
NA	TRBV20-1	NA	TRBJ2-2	TGCAGTGCAAACCGGGCCGGAGGGGGCGACACCGGGGAGCTGTTTTTT	CSANRAGGGDTGELFF
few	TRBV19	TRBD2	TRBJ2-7	TGTGCCAGTCGGGGGACTAGCTCGGACGAGCAGTACTTC	CASRGTSSDEQYF
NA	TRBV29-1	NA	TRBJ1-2	TGCAGCGTTGACGCAGGGGCCCCCTATGGCTACACCTTC	CSVDAGAPYGYTF
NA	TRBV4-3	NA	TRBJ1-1	TGCGCCAGCAGCCAAGATTGGGTACAGGGTTCGAGGAACACTGAAGCTTTCTTT	CASSQDWVQGSRNTEAFF
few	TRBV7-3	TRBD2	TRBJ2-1	TGTGCCAGCAGCCGACTAGCGGGAGAATTCAATGAGCAGTTCTTC	CASSRLAGEFNEQFF
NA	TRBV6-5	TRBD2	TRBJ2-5	TGTGCCAGCCGGTCCAGCGGGGGAGGAACCAAAGAGACCCAGTACTTC	CASRSSGGGTKETQYF
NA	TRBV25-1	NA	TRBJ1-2	TGTGCCAGCAGTCCGAGCCGGGGTGGCTACACCTTC	CASSPSRGGYTF
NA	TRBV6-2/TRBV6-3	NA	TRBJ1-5	TGTGCCAGCAGAGGGGGAACGGGCAATCAGCCCCAGCATTTT	CASRGGTGNQPQHF
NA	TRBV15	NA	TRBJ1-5	TGTGCCACCAGCAGAGATAGGGGACGCAGGGTACAGCCCCAGCATTTT	CATSRDRGRRVQPQHF
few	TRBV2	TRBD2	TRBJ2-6	TGTGCCAGCAGGGGTAGCGGGAGGAGGCTAGGCCCTAACGTCCTGACTTTC	CASRGSGRRLGPNVLTF
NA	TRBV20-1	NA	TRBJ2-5	TGCAGTGCGGAGTGGGCGGCGGGGTCTAAAGAGACCCAGTACTTC	CSAEWAAGSKETQYF
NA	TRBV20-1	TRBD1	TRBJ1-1	TGCAGTGCTTACAGGGGATCCACTGAAGCTTTCTTT	CSAYRGSTEAFF
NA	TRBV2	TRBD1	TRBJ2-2	TGTGCCAGTCGGACAGGGACGAACACCGGGGAGCTGTTTTTT	CASRTGTNTGELFF
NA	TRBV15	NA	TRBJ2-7	TGTGCCACCAGCAGAGATACCCAGGGGGGCGAGCAGTACTTC	CATSRDTQGGEQYF
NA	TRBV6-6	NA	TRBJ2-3	TGTGCCAGCAGGGGAGCCCCCAGGGAGGCGCAGTATTTT	CASRGAPREAQYF
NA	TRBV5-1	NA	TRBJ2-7	TGCGCCAGCAGCTTTGACCCGGGCAGTTCCTACGAGCAGTACTTC	CASSFDPGSSYEQYF
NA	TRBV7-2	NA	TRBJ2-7	TGTGCCAGCAGCTTAAGTCCCTTCGGCGAGCAGTACTTC	CASSLSPFGEQYF
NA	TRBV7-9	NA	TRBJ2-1	TGTGCCAGCAGCTTAATTCCGGGACCAAAGCCTAGTAGTGAGCAGTTCTTC	CASSLIPGPKPSSEQFF
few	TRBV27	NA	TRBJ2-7	TGTGCCAGCAGTTTTGCCCTATCCTACGAGCAGTACTTC	CASSFALSYEQYF
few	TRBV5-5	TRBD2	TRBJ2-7	TGTGCCAGCAGCCCGGGACCGGGACTAGCGGGAGTTCACTCCTACGAGCAGTACTTC	CASSPGPGLAGVHSYEQYF
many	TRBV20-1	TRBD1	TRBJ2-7	TGCAGTTTACAGGGGGCCTCCTACGAGCAGTACTTC	CSLQGASYEQYF
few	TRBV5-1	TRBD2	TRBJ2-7	TGCGCCAGCAGCTTGTCTAGCGGGTACTACGAGCAGTACTTC	CASSLSSGYYEQYF
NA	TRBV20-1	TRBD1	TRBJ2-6	TGCAGTGCTAACACACGGGACAGAGCCCCTCGGGGGGCCAACGTCCTGACTTTC	CSANTRDRAPRGANVLTF
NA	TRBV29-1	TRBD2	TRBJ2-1	TGCAGCGTTGAAGGACTAGCGGGGGACAATGAGCAGTTCTTC	CSVEGLAGDNEQFF
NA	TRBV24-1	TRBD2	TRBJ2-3	TGTGCCACCCGCCCCCGGGAGGGTATGGATACGCAGTATTTT	CATRPREGMDTQYF
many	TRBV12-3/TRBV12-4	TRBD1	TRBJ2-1	TGTGCCAGTAACCCCGGGACAGGGAGGTACAATGAGCAGTTCTTC	CASNPGTGRYNEQFF
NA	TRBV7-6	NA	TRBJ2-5	TGTGCCAGCAGTCTGACCGAGACCCAGTACTTC	CASSLTETQYF
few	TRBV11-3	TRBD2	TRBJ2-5	TGTGCCAGCAGCTTAGTAGCTAGCGGGGAGTTGGGGCAAGAGACCCAGTACTTC	CASSLVASGELGQETQYF
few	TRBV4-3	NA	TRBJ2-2	TGCGCCAGCAGCCAAGATAGGGGGAACGGGGAGCTGTTTTTT	CASSQDRGNGELFF
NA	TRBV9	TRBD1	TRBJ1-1	TGTGCCAGCAGCGTTTCAGGGGGATGGAACACTGAAGCTTTCTTT	CASSVSGGWNTEAFF
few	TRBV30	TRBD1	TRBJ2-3	TGTGCCTCGGGACAGGGAGGTGTAGATACGCAGTATTTT	CASGQGGVDTQYF
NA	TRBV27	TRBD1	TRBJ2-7	TGTGCCAGCGGCCGGGACAGGGTGGCCGAGCAGTACTTC	CASGRDRVAEQYF